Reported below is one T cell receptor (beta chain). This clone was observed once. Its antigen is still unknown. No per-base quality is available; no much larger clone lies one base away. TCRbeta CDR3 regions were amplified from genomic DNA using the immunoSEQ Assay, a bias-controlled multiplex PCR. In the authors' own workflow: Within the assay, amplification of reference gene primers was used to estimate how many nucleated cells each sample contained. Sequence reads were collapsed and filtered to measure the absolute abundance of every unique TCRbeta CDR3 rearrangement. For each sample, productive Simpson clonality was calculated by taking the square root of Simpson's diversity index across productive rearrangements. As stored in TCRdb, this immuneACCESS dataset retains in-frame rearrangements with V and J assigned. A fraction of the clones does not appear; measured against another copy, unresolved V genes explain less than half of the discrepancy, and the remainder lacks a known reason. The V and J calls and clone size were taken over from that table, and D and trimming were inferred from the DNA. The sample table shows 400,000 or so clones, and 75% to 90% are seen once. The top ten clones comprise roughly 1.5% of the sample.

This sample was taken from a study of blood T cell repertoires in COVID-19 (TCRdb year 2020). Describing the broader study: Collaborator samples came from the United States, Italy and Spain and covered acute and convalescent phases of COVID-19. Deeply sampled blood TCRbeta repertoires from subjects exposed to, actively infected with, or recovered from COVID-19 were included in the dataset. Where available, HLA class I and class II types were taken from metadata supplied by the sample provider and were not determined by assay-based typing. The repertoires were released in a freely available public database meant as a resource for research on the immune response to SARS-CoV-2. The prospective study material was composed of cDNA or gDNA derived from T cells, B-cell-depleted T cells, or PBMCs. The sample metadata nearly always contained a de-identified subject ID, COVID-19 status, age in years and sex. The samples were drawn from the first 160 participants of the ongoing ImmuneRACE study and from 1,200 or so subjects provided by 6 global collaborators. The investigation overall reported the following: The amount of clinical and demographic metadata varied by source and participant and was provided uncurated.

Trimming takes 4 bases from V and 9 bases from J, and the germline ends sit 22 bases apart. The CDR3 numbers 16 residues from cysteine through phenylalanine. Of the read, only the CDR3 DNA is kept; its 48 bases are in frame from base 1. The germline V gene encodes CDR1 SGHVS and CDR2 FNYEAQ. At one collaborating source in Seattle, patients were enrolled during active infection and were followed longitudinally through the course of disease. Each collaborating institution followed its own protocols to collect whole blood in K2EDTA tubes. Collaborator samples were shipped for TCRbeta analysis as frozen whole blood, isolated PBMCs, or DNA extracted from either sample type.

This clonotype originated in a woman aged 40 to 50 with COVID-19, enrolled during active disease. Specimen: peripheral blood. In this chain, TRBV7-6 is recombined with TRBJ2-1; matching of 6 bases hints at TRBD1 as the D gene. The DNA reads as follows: TGTGCCAGCAGCTCGTTGGCCCCCCCAGGGGCGGGTGAGCAGTTCTTC. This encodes CASSSLAPPGAGEQFF.